The rows below give T cell receptor beta chains drawn from one sample of a study of T cell responses to AZD1222 COVID-19 vaccine. The data were produced by immunoSEQ multiplex PCR, yet TCRdb's version contains in-frame clones alone and is incomplete. The data hold just over 90,000 clones, with more than 80% observed a single time. Source: peripheral blood, taken 28 days after the second AZD1222 dose. Every receptor here comes from an adult who received the AZD1222 COVID-19 vaccine. Each CDR3 is given with its conserved first and last residue. A D gene is named only where the DNA matches it firmly. The listing skips clone size in some rows; elsewhere it reads once, few, many or a size class.

>TRBJ2-7|-|TRBV6-5|-
TGTGCCAGCAGAACCCCCTCCGAGCAGTACTTC
CASRTPSEQYF
>TRBJ1-1|-|TRBV30|-
TGTGCCTGGAGGGGCAGAGGGAACACTGAAGCTTTCTTT
CAWRGRGNTEAFF
>TRBJ2-7|-|TRBV2|TRBD2
TGTGCCAGCACCTCACTAGCGGGAGATGGCGAGCAGTACTTC
CASTSLAGDGEQYF
>TRBJ2-5|-|TRBV5-1|-
TGCGCCAGCAGCGAAGGTGTCGAGACCCAGTACTTC
CASSEGVETQYF
>TRBJ2-5|-|TRBV11-2|-
TGTGCCAGCAGCTGGGGAGAGACCCAGTACTTC
CASSWGETQYF
>TRBJ2-1|-|TRBV4-2|TRBD2
TGTGCCAGCAGCCAATTCTTTACTAGCGGGGGCCCTAGCTCCTACAATGAGCAGTTCTTC
CASSQFFTSGGPSSYNEQFF
>TRBJ1-5|-|TRBV3-1/TRBV3-2|-
TGTGCCAGCAGCCAATTTCGGAGCAATCAGCCCCAGCATTTT
CASSQFRSNQPQHF
>TRBJ1-5|few|TRBV7-9|-
TGTGCCAGCAGTTCAAGTCGGACTCAGGGGTACCAGCCCCAGCATTTT
CASSSSRTQGYQPQHF
>TRBJ2-3|-|TRBV12-5|-
TGTGCTAGTGGTATTGGCGGGGGCACAGATACGCAGTATTTT
CASGIGGGTDTQYF
>TRBJ2-7|-|TRBV6-1|-
TGTGCCAGCAGTGAATTCAGGTTATCCTACGAGCAGTACTTC
CASSEFRLSYEQYF
>TRBJ1-5|-|TRBV7-2|-
TGTGCCAGCAGCACACAAGACAGCGCTAACAATCAGCCCCAGCATTTT
CASSTQDSANNQPQHF
>TRBJ2-7|-|TRBV27|TRBD2
TGTGCCAGCAGTCCCGGGACTAGCGGGAGTGTCGAGCAGTACTTC
CASSPGTSGSVEQYF
>TRBJ1-6|-|TRBV5-1|TRBD1
TGCGCCAGCAGCTTCGGTACGGGACAGGGGGCCGGGAATTCACCCCTCCACTTT
CASSFGTGQGAGNSPLHF
>TRBJ2-1|-|TRBV5-1|-
TGCGCCAGCAGCCAAGCGACTGTTACCTACAATGAGCAGTTCTTC
CASSQATVTYNEQFF
>TRBJ2-3|-|TRBV6-5|TRBD2
TGTGCCACCAGGACTAGCGCACACACAGATACGCAGTATTTT
CATRTSAHTDTQYF
>TRBJ2-7|few|TRBV12-3/TRBV12-4|-
TGTGCCAGCAGCCGTGGGGACGAGCAGTACTTC
CASSRGDEQYF
>TRBJ1-2|-|TRBV7-2|TRBD1
TGTGCCAGCAGCTATACAGGGGTCGGCTATGGCTACACCTTC
CASSYTGVGYGYTF
>TRBJ1-5|-|TRBV10-3|-
TGTGCCACCACCGATGACAGGTCTCTCCATCAGCCCCAGCATTTT
CATTDDRSLHQPQHF
>TRBJ1-2|once|TRBV19|-
TGTGCCAGTAGTGAGAGACAAGTTAACTATGGCTACACCTTC
CASSERQVNYGYTF
>TRBJ2-7|-|TRBV6-5|TRBD2
TGTGCCAGCAGGACTAGCGGCACCTACGAGCAGTACTTC
CASRTSGTYEQYF